The source of this T cell receptor (beta chain) is a study of T-cell memory formation after mild COVID-19. Notes on the study in general: While clones contracting from day 15 to 85 were balanced between CD4 and CD8, later expanders leaned CD4+. Memory from before infection featured some responding clones, which suggests cross-reactive memory joined.

The germline V gene has CDR1 MNHEY and CDR2 SVGAGI. With 7 bases removed from V and 5 bases from J, the gap between germline ends came to 8 bases. CDR3 length equals 11 residues. Employing constant-segment primers, 5'RACE generated TCR alpha and TCR beta cDNA libraries bearing sample barcodes and UMIs. TCRdb ran MiXCR on the 5' RACE reads and lists one entry per CDR3 protein. Seen here are some 410,000 distinct CDR3 sequences, 20% to 30% observed once, and the top ten hold around 13%. This clonotype occurred a few times. Its target is not known. The sequence was collected from an adult woman who had mild COVID-19 (a few samples of this study predate the infection). Cell type and time point are not known. The sequenced sample consisted of PBMCs or a T cell subset sorted from them (not recorded which). The chain links TRBV6-5 to TRBJ2-5; D remains unclear. The CDR3 region has the DNA TGTGCCAGCATTGAATTGGAGACCCAGTACTTC. It translates to CASIELETQYF.